One T cell receptor (beta chain) is described in this entry. While infection was still active, Seattle patients were enrolled and then followed longitudinally. Per germline, CDR1 SGHRS and CDR2 YFSETQ. CDR3 length: 16 residues. J gave up 1 base and V 3 bases, and 6 bases lay outside the gene matches. This sample is part of a study of blood T cell repertoires in COVID-19. Study context: Samples taken during acute and convalescent COVID-19 were collected in the United States, Italy and Spain. T cells, B-cell-depleted T cells, or PBMCs supplied cDNA or gDNA.

Profiling relied on immunoSEQ multiplex PCR, and the TCRdb table lists in-frame clones only, not all of them. The table records roughly 180,000 clones, approximately 85% of them present only once. The chain uses TRBV5-1 and TRBJ2-5, with 10 bases lining up with TRBD2. The sequencing sample was made of peripheral blood. This sequence was found in a woman between 55 and 75 years old with COVID-19, enrolled during active disease. The CDR3 sequence: CASSSTSGTAQETQYF. CDR3 coding DNA: TGCGCCAGCAGCTCTACTAGCGGGACCGCCCAAGAGACCCAGTACTTC.